These T cell receptor beta chains were read from a single sample in a study of glioma-infiltrating T cells. One entry per CDR3 protein results from TCRdb running MiXCR on the multiplex PCR reads. Found here are about 400,000 distinct CDR3 sequences, 41% of them singletons; the top ten hold more than 10%. The source material was glioma tissue, nonneoplastic brain tissue, or PBMCs (not recorded which). These receptor sequences come from a human donor with low-grade glioma or glioblastoma, undergoing nonglioma brain surgery, or in good health (not recorded which). The CDR3 runs from the conserved cysteine through the conserved F or W. D genes are given only for firm matches. Only some rows state a clone size, as once, few, many or a class for expanded clones.

J gene	D gene	V gene	CDR3 length	clone size	CDR3 protein	CDR3 DNA
TRBJ2-1	NA	TRBV6-1	19	NA	CDVGSQGARGLASYNEQFF	TGTGACGTTGGAAGTCAGGGGGCGCGGGGACTAGCCTCCTACAATGAGCAGTTCTTC
TRBJ2-5	TRBD2	TRBV6-6	16	few	CASSYGLAGTQKTQYF	TGTGCCAGCAGTTACGGACTAGCGGGTACCCAGAAGACCCAGTACTTC
TRBJ1-1	TRBD1	TRBV6-1	15	many	CASNPVGGQGAGAFF	TGTGCCAGCAATCCCGTCGGTGGACAGGGGGCTGGAGCTTTCTTT
TRBJ1-1	NA	TRBV20-1	14	many	CSATDGAGRTEAFF	TGCAGTGCCACCGATGGGGCAGGGCGAACTGAAGCTTTCTTT
TRBJ2-5	TRBD1	TRBV10-3	12	few	CAISAGGETQYF	TGTGCCATCAGTGCAGGGGGAGAGACCCAGTACTTC
TRBJ1-5	TRBD1	TRBV9	15	NA	CASSIGTGFNQPQHF	TGTGCCAGCAGTATCGGGACAGGGTTCAATCAGCCCCAGCATTTT
TRBJ2-7	TRBD1	TRBV4-1	15	few	CASSQGTGDYHEQYF	TGCGCCAGCAGCCAAGGGACAGGGGATTATCACGAGCAGTACTTC
TRBJ1-4	TRBD1	TRBV9	17	NA	CASSPGTVSPTNEKLFF	TGTGCCAGCAGCCCCGGGACAGTGTCCCCAACTAATGAAAAACTGTTTTTT
TRBJ2-3	NA	TRBV6-4	14	once	CASSVSESTDTQYF	TGTGCCAGCAGTGTTAGCGAGAGCACGGATACGCAGTATTTT
TRBJ2-7	NA	TRBV20-1	14	many	CSARVRGSSYEQYF	TGCAGTGCTAGAGTCCGCGGCAGCTCCTACGAGCAGTACTTC
TRBJ2-3	TRBD2	TRBV7-3	19	NA	CASSLTGTRGRANTDTQYF	TGTGCCAGCAGCTTAACCGGGACTAGAGGGAGGGCGAACACAGATACGCAGTATTTT
TRBJ1-2	NA	TRBV20-1	13	NA	CSAGPGGDYGYTF	TGCAGTGCTGGACCCGGCGGGGACTATGGCTACACCTTC
TRBJ1-2	NA	TRBV12-3/TRBV12-4	12	few	CASSRLNYGYTF	TGTGCCAGCAGTCGCTTAAACTATGGCTACACCTTC
TRBJ2-1	NA	TRBV20-1	14	many	CSAQLPSLNNEQFF	TGCAGTGCTCAGCTACCGTCCCTAAACAATGAGCAGTTCTTC
TRBJ1-6	TRBD1	TRBV28	16	NA	CASSKPGQGNNSPLHF	TGTGCCAGCAGTAAACCGGGACAGGGGAATAATTCACCCCTCCACTTT
TRBJ2-1	TRBD1	TRBV29-1	13	NA	CSVDRGRRNEQFF	TGCAGCGTTGATAGGGGGCGCAGGAATGAGCAGTTCTTC
TRBJ1-1	TRBD1	TRBV27	15	NA	CASSLGGQGNTEAFF	TGTGCCAGCAGTTTAGGGGGACAGGGGAACACTGAAGCTTTCTTT
TRBJ2-7	TRBD2	TRBV5-8	16	NA	CASSSYSGRAAYEQYF	TGTGCCAGCAGCTCCTATAGCGGGAGGGCCGCCTACGAGCAGTACTTC
TRBJ2-3	NA	TRBV6-2/TRBV6-3	15	few	CASSYWVFGTDTQYF	TGTGCCAGCAGTTACTGGGTTTTTGGCACAGATACGCAGTATTTT
TRBJ2-6	NA	TRBV15	18	NA	CATSTLTLGISGANVLTF	TGTGCCACCAGCACCCTCACGTTAGGTATCTCTGGGGCCAACGTCCTGACTTTC
TRBJ2-1	TRBD1	TRBV4-1	16	few	CASSQGFGQEYNEQFF	TGCGCCAGCAGCCAAGGATTTGGACAGGAGTACAATGAGCAGTTCTTC
TRBJ2-3	TRBD1	TRBV7-2	13	NA	CASSPNRGDTQYF	TGTGCCAGCAGCCCCAACAGGGGAGATACGCAGTATTTT
TRBJ2-5	TRBD2	TRBV5-4	15	NA	CASSNSGRAQETQYF	TGTGCCAGCAGCAATAGCGGGAGGGCCCAAGAGACCCAGTACTTC
TRBJ2-1	NA	TRBV4-3	13	NA	CASSQDAPKEQFF	TGCGCCAGCAGCCAAGACGCCCCGAAGGAGCAGTTCTTC
TRBJ1-6	NA	TRBV7-2	16	NA	CASSLAPGSYNSPLHF	TGTGCCAGCAGCTTAGCCCCTGGATCCTATAATTCACCCCTCCACTTT
TRBJ1-5	TRBD1	TRBV28	16	many	CASSRRRAGGNQPQHF	TGTGCCAGCAGTAGACGTAGGGCAGGGGGAAATCAGCCCCAGCATTTT
TRBJ2-5	NA	TRBV11-2	14	NA	CASSPIGVSGTQYF	TGTGCCAGCAGCCCTATAGGGGTTTCGGGGACCCAGTACTTC
TRBJ2-1	TRBD2	TRBV24-1	14	NA	CATSDSLAAYEQFF	TGTGCCACCAGTGACTCGCTAGCGGCTTATGAGCAGTTCTTC
TRBJ2-5	TRBD1	TRBV3-1	16	NA	CASSQTWTDREETQYF	TGTGCCAGCAGCCAAACGTGGACGGACAGGGAAGAGACCCAGTACTTC
TRBJ2-1	NA	TRBV7-8	14	few	CASSLEKGENEQFF	TGTGCCAGCAGCTTAGAAAAGGGGGAGAATGAGCAGTTCTTC
TRBJ1-5	TRBD1	TRBV12-3/TRBV12-4	15	many	CASRPGQWGNQPQHF	TGTGCCAGCAGGCCGGGACAGTGGGGGAATCAGCCCCAGCATTTT
TRBJ1-1	NA	TRBV12-3/TRBV12-4	15	NA	CAGSSRTLDSRKVFF	TGTGCCGGCAGCTCCAGGACTCTGGACAGCCGTAAGGTTTTCTTT
TRBJ2-5	NA	TRBV5-4	15	few	CASSSRQSSGETQYF	TGTGCCAGCAGCTCCCGACAGTCGTCGGGAGAGACCCAGTACTTC
TRBJ2-1	NA	TRBV6-5	15	NA	CASSSRGTRPNEQFF	TGTGCCAGCAGTTCAAGGGGGACAAGGCCGAATGAGCAGTTCTTC
TRBJ2-2	NA	TRBV27	15	many	CASSLWGRNVGELFF	TGTGCCAGCAGTTTATGGGGGAGGAATGTCGGGGAGCTGTTTTTT
TRBJ2-7	NA	TRBV7-6	14	NA	CASSLEVRSYEQYF	TGTGCCAGCAGCTTAGAGGTCCGCAGCTACGAGCAGTACTTC
TRBJ2-1	NA	TRBV6-2/TRBV6-3	10	NA	CASTRNERFF	TGTGCCAGCACGCGCAATGAGCGGTTCTTC
TRBJ2-3	NA	TRBV20-1	11	NA	CSATPRDTQYF	TGCAGTGCTACACCTCGGGATACGCAGTATTTT
TRBJ1-1	NA	TRBV27	14	many	CASRYRIMNTEAFF	TGTGCCAGCCGCTACCGGATAATGAACACTGAAGCTTTCTTT
TRBJ2-3	NA	TRBV28	16	NA	CASRRPGHRRTDTQYF	TGTGCCAGCAGGCGCCCGGGACACCGCCGCACAGATACGCAGTATTTT
TRBJ1-6	NA	TRBV6-1	12	NA	CASSVRDLPLHF	TGTGCCAGCAGTGTAAGGGATTTACCCCTCCACTTT
TRBJ2-1	TRBD1	TRBV6-5	18	NA	CASSYRDRGRGSYNEQFF	TGTGCCAGCAGTTACCGGGACAGGGGGCGAGGCTCCTACAATGAGCAGTTCTTT
TRBJ2-3	NA	TRBV7-2	15	NA	CASSYSSTILYEQYF	TGTGCCAGCAGCTATTCATCTACGATACTCTACGAGCAGTATTTT